This is a list of T cell receptor beta chains from one sample in a study of blood T cell repertoires in COVID-19. Measured with immunoSEQ multiplex PCR; TCRdb has only the in-frame clones, and not every one. Of roughly 300,000 clones in the sample, about nine tenths are singletons; the top ten hold roughly 4.5%. Sequencing was done on a sample of PBMCs or T cells enriched from blood (not recorded which). The receptors shown here come from a man younger than 40 who had recovered from COVID-19. The CDR3 runs from the conserved cysteine through the conserved F or W. D genes are given only for firm matches. Not all rows give a size; the values are once, few, many and, for expanded clones, a class.

J,V,D,size,CDR3,DNA
TRBJ1-2,TRBV19,TRBD1,.,CASNDRVAPNYGYTF,TGTGCCAGTAACGACAGGGTCGCCCCTAACTATGGCTACACCTTC
TRBJ2-3,TRBV5-5,TRBD2,.,CASSFRAASGRGTDTQYF,TGTGCCAGCAGCTTCCGAGCAGCTAGCGGCCGTGGCACAGATACGCAGTATTTT
TRBJ2-1,TRBV5-1,TRBD2,.,CASSSTSGFLNEQFF,TGCGCCAGCAGCTCGACTAGCGGGTTCCTGAATGAGCAGTTCTTC
TRBJ2-1,TRBV27,TRBD2,.,CASSLEPAGAVNEQFF,TGTGCCAGCAGTTTAGAACCAGCGGGAGCAGTCAATGAGCAGTTCTTC
TRBJ1-6,TRBV7-2,.,.,CASSLGTLYSPLHF,TGTGCCAGCAGCTTAGGGACTTTATATTCACCCCTCCACTTT
TRBJ2-1,TRBV14,TRBD2,.,CASSQSLTSVDRNEQFF,TGTGCCAGCAGCCAATCCCTAACTAGCGTCGACCGAAATGAGCAGTTCTTC
TRBJ1-6,TRBV30,.,.,CAWSVGRGGSPLHF,TGTGCCTGGAGTGTAGGCAGGGGTGGGTCACCCCTCCACTTT
TRBJ2-6,TRBV28,.,.,CASSFLRGANVLTF,TGTGCCAGCAGTTTTTTGCGTGGGGCCAACGTCCTGACTTTC
TRBJ1-3,TRBV11-3,.,.,CASSSGTRTPFSGNTIYF,TGTGCCAGCAGCTCCGGGACACGTACACCCTTCTCTGGAAACACCATATATTTT
TRBJ2-1,TRBV27,TRBD1,.,CASSLDRVYNEQFF,TGTGCCAGCAGTCTAGACAGGGTCTACAATGAGCAGTTCTTC
TRBJ2-7,TRBV6-1,.,.,CASSERRYEQYF,TGTGCCAGCAGTGAACGTAGATACGAGCAGTACTTC
TRBJ1-1,TRBV18,TRBD1,.,CASSPQYEHRGTEAFF,TGTGCCAGCTCACCACAGTATGAGCACAGGGGCACTGAAGCTTTCTTT
TRBJ2-7,TRBV24-1,TRBD2,.,CATSDRTGTSLYEQYF,TGTGCCACCAGTGATCGGACCGGGACTAGCCTGTACGAGCAGTACTTC
TRBJ2-7,TRBV19,TRBD1,.,CASGQGAVEKQYF,TGTGCCAGCGGACAGGGGGCTGTAGAAAAGCAGTACTTC
TRBJ2-1,TRBV7-2,TRBD2,once,CASSLIAGANEQFF,TGTGCCAGCAGCTTAATAGCGGGGGCGAATGAGCAGTTCTTC
TRBJ2-3,TRBV5-1,.,.,CASTNTPNPGAADTQYF,TGCGCCAGCACCAATACTCCCAATCCAGGGGCGGCAGATACGCAGTATTTT
TRBJ1-5,TRBV2,.,.,CASSDSHLNQPQHF,TGTGCCAGCAGTGATAGTCACCTCAATCAGCCCCAGCATTTT
TRBJ2-5,TRBV6-1,TRBD2,.,CASSEILGGLQETQYF,TGTGCCAGCAGTGAAATTCTCGGGGGGTTACAAGAGACCCAGTACTTC
TRBJ1-1,TRBV4-1,.,.,CASSQVSGGNTEAFF,TGCGCCAGCAGCCAAGTGTCAGGTGGGAACACTGAAGCTTTCTTT
TRBJ1-5,TRBV2,TRBD1,.,CASSTTGGDQPQHF,TGTGCCAGCAGTACGACAGGGGGCGATCAGCCCCAGCATTTT
TRBJ2-1,TRBV2,TRBD2,.,CASSERSGGANNEQFF,TGTGCCAGCAGTGAAAGGAGCGGGGGGGCCAACAATGAGCAGTTCTTC
TRBJ1-1,TRBV6-1,.,.,CASSEAGAGAPEAFF,TGTGCCAGCAGTGAAGCGGGGGCGGGGGCACCTGAAGCTTTCTTT
TRBJ2-2,TRBV18,.,once,CASSPGANTGELFF,TGTGCCAGCTCACCAGGGGCCAACACCGGGGAGCTGTTTTTT
TRBJ2-5,TRBV7-9,TRBD2,.,CASSLALVGRASETQYF,TGTGCCAGCAGCTTAGCGTTGGTGGGGAGGGCCTCAGAGACCCAGTACTTC
TRBJ1-2,TRBV5-1,.,.,CASSFGPGTTYGYTF,TGCGCCAGCAGCTTTGGGCCAGGGACTACGTATGGCTACACCTTC
TRBJ2-3,TRBV11-2,TRBD2,.,CASSSPGGGASRGGTQYF,TGTGCCAGCAGCTCCCCCGGCGGGGGGGCGAGTCGTGGAGGTACGCAGTATTTT
TRBJ2-7,TRBV5-8,.,.,CASSPGVRRRGEQYF,TGTGCCAGCAGCCCGGGGGTTCGGCGACGGGGAGAGCAGTACTTC
TRBJ2-7,TRBV4-1,TRBD1,.,CASSQDWTGRSYEQYF,TGCGCCAGCAGCCAAGATTGGACAGGGAGAAGCTACGAGCAGTACTTC
TRBJ2-5,TRBV18,TRBD2,.,CASSPGGLAVQETQYF,TGTGCCAGCTCACCAGGAGGACTAGCGGTCCAAGAGACCCAGTACTTC
TRBJ2-5,TRBV11-3,.,.,CASSPTPTARETQYF,TGTGCCAGCAGCCCGACGCCAACCGCTAGGGAGACCCAGTACTTC
TRBJ2-2,TRBV24-1,.,.,CATADTRSKTGELFF,TGTGCCACCGCCGACACTCGGTCGAAGACCGGGGAGCTGTTTTTT
TRBJ2-1,TRBV28,.,.,CASSSYNAAYNEQFF,TGTGCCAGCAGTTCCTACAATGCGGCCTACAATGAGCAGTTCTTC
TRBJ1-5,TRBV6-5,.,once,CASSFGEGNQPQHF,.
TRBJ2-7,TRBV27,TRBD1,.,CASSRQGVGSYEQYF,TGTGCCAGCAGTCGACAGGGGGTCGGTTCCTACGAGCAGTACTTC
TRBJ1-2,TRBV15,TRBD1,.,CAPFAGNMDRYGYTF,TGTGCCCCTTTTGCGGGTAACATGGACAGGTATGGCTACACCTTC
TRBJ2-1,TRBV5-1,.,.,CASSLGQDFNEQFF,TGCGCCAGCAGCTTGGGACAGGATTTCAATGAGCAGTTCTTC
TRBJ2-2,TRBV5-4,.,.,CASTQRDTGELFF,TGTGCCAGCACTCAGCGGGACACCGGGGAGCTGTTTTTT
TRBJ1-5,TRBV5-1,.,.,CASSLGPSGGDNQPQHF,TGCGCCAGCAGCTTGGGCCCTTCCGGGGGGGACAATCAGCCCCAGCATTTT
TRBJ2-7,TRBV19,.,.,CASSMNRINYEQYF,TGTGCCAGTAGTATGAACAGAATTAACTACGAGCAGTACTTC
TRBJ1-1,TRBV2,.,.,CASSGKRNTEAFF,TGTGCCAGCAGTGGAAAGCGGAACACTGAAGCTTTCTTT
TRBJ1-4,TRBV4-1,.,once,CASSQDEFWRANEKLFF,TGCGCCAGCAGCCAAGATGAGTTTTGGAGGGCTAATGAAAAACTGTTTTTT
TRBJ1-3,TRBV5-1,.,few,CASSLDRAAGNTIYF,TGCGCCAGCAGCTTGGACAGGGCGGCTGGAAACACCATATATTTT
TRBJ2-7,TRBV7-2,TRBD2,.,CASSLGLAGALGHYEQYF,TGTGCCAGCAGCCTTGGACTAGCGGGAGCCTTGGGCCACTACGAGCAGTACTTC
TRBJ2-3,TRBV7-2,TRBD2,.,CASSLLAGPITDTQYF,TGTGCCAGCAGCTTACTAGCGGGACCTATCACAGATACGCAGTATTTT
TRBJ2-1,TRBV7-2,TRBD2,.,CASSLRLAGVSYNEQFF,TGTGCCAGCAGCTTACGACTAGCGGGTGTCTCCTACAATGAGCAGTTCTTC
TRBJ2-5,TRBV4-1,TRBD2,.,CASSQVGGRQETQYF,TGCGCCAGCAGCCAAGTCGGGGGGAGGCAAGAGACCCAGTACTTC